This record covers a single T cell receptor beta chain. This clonotype was seen repeatedly, ten times or more. Its binding antigen is unknown. Within one base of it there is no much larger clone, and no base qualities were kept. This specimen comes from a study of molecular identifiers for immune sequencing clone quantification (dated by TCRdb to the late 2010s). Turning to the overall study: For a replicate experiment, RNA from approximately 20,000 or 100,000 naive CD8 T cells was divided into five aliquots, of which four were sequenced. This methods study benchmarked molecular-identifier clustering-based TCR repertoire sequencing (MIDCIRS) and TCR RNA copy counting, using CD8 T cells to do so. The paper as a whole reports these results and caveats: In CMV-specific effector cells, clones with more than 20 RNA copies accounted for over 99% of molecules, whereas in naive cells such clones accounted for under 1%. The naive libraries included spiked-in Jurkat TCR RNA (about nine copies' worth), and this Jurkat TCR RNA is not part of the donor repertoire. Without barcode sub-clustering, chimeric consensus sequences inflated TCR diversity; chimeras reached as high as 47%. Modeling indicated approximately 3 TCR RNA copies recovered per cell, compared with roughly 10 by digital PCR, which implies a capture efficiency of around 29%. Highly expanded clone sizes could be underestimated because identical TCR molecules may share a barcode. Spiked-in Jurkat TCR RNA equivalent to a single cell was reported to be detectable even among approximately 1.1 million naive CD8 T cells.

Naive CD8 T cell libraries were made from 20,000 to 1,000,000 sorted cells using 10%, 30% or 50% of purified RNA. Naive CD8 T cells were FACS-sorted as CD8+CD4-CCR7+CD45RA+ on a BD FACSAria II into RLT Plus buffer. To test detection sensitivity, Jurkat RNA equivalent to about eleven TCR copies was spiked into samples of about 19,000-1,100,000 naive CD8 T cells. CD8 T cells were enriched using RosetteSep CD8+ T Cell Enrichment Cocktail and Ficoll-Paque, and the enriched cells then underwent ACK red cell lysis. The library was produced with PCR. Data came from an Illumina HiSeq 4000. Preparation of bulk TCR libraries followed a previously described approach, with the TCR primers listed in Table S5. Purification of total RNA was performed with the Qiagen AllPrep DNA/RNA kit. Reads from multiple sequencing runs of the same library were pooled before analysis. On the authors' methods: Reads were retained only if their TCR constant sequence matched exactly, and those retained reads were trimmed to 150 nt and grouped according to their 12-nt molecular barcodes. Reads within each barcode group were sub-clustered using a 15% Levenshtein threshold, and quality-weighted consensus sequences were constructed for each RNA molecule. Non-functional sequences were filtered out, along with any lower-count sequence sitting one edit away from another sequence. Based on fitting two negative binomial distributions, any barcode sub-cluster with under 20% of the maximum read count was discarded. TCRdb applied fastp at Q25 and MiXCR to the public reads, then kept only in-frame beta chains. CDR3 protein sequences are deduplicated, and each keeps its most common genes and DNA. These V and J calls are TCRdb output, not the study's own analysis. The sample table lists tens of thousands of distinct CDR3 sequences, about 18% of them with a count of one. Roughly 1% of the sample goes to the ten largest clones.

The sequenced sample was naive CD8+ T cells from blood, with Jurkat cell RNA spiked in. In the paper's terms, the cell subset or site label means: FACS-sorted CD8+CD4-CCR7+CD45RA+ naive T cells. This receptor was identified in a human donor in good health. Some libraries in this study had Jurkat cell RNA spiked in.

The DNA sequence reads TGTGCCAGCAACTCCGGGACAGGGCGTGAGACCCAGTACTTC. This sequence encodes CASNSGTGRETQYF. The chain uses TRBV7-2 and TRBJ2-5; 9 junctional bases match TRBD1. The CDR3 contains 14 residues, cysteine and phenylalanine counted. Only CDR3 DNA is held: 42 bases, read in frame from base 1. Based on the germline V gene, the CDR1 and CDR2 sequences are SGHTA and FQGNSA. Germline trimming: 7 bases from V, 5 bases from J; junction bases outside gene matches: 8.